This paragraph covers one TCR beta chain sequence. In the study's own analysis: Counts of nucleated cells, estimated from reference gene primer amplification, were obtained. Generated by immunoSEQ multiplex PCR, the TCRdb table keeps only in-frame clones and is missing some. V, J and clone size derive from that table, while D and trimming were established from the DNA sequence. The sample holds some 46,000 clones, about 90% seen once. The ends were cut back, 3 bases at V and 3 bases at J, with 12 bases in the middle. The CDR3 loop spans 15 amino acids. CDR1 and CDR2 (germline): SNHLY, FYNNEI. This sample is drawn from a study of blood T cell repertoires in COVID-19. The wider study: Whether acute or convalescent, the COVID-19 samples came from the United States, Italy and Spain. T cells, B-cell-depleted T cells, or PBMCs supplied cDNA or gDNA.

The receptor's source is a man aged 50-60 years with acute or convalescent COVID-19. The specimen was peripheral blood. V and J are TRBV2 and TRBJ1-5; D is possibly TRBD1 (6 bases). As DNA, the CDR3 is TGTGCCAGCAGTGATGGACAGCTTCCCAATCAGCCCCAGCATTTT. Encoded protein: CASSDGQLPNQPQHF.